This T cell receptor (beta chain) is from a study of cytomegalovirus exposure and HLA in healthy donors. The overall study: Unique TCRs numbering about 87 million, obtained from HLA-typed donors, made up an early data release.

PCR primers comprised 60 Vbeta and 13 Jbeta primers. Sequencing used immunoSEQ multiplex PCR; TCRdb keeps in-frame clones, though not all of them. The repertoire holds about 180,000 clones, with 82% as singletons. This clone appeared a single time. Antigen: not known. One end of the junction fails to match germline, which may point to a read error. Study-wide findings and caveats: In a later analysis, TCR beta V- and J-gene trimming showed a link to a missense DCLRE1C variant. It was confirmed in vitro that a few of the CMV-associated chains were specific for CMV antigens. Sequence variants that were highly shared formed a cluster that was likely a sequencing artifact.

CDR3 length: 12 residues. Germline V lookup: CDR1 MNHEY, CDR2 SVGAGI. The chain recombines TRBV6-5 with TRBJ2-7; 7 bases fit TRBD2. The TCR was taken from a man between 40 and 49 years old in good health and CMV-seronegative. The specimen sequenced was PBMCs. The CDR3 loop is CASSPPGLAETF. DNA of the CDR3: TGTGCCAGCAGTCCCCCGGGGCTAGCGGAAACCTTC.